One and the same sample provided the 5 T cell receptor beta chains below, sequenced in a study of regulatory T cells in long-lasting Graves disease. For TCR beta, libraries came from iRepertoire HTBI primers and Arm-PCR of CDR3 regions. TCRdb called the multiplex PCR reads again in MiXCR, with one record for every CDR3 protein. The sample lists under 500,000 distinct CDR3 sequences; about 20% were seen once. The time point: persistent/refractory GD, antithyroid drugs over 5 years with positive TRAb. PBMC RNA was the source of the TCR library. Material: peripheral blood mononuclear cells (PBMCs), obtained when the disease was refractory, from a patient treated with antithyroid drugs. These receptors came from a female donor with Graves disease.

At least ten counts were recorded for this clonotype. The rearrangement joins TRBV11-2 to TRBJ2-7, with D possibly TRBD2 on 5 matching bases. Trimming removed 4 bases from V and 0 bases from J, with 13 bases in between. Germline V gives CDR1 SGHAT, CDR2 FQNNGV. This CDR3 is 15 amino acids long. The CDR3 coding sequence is TGTGCCAGCAGCTCGTTCCCCGGGATCTCCTACGAGCAGTACTTC. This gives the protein CASSSFPGISYEQYF.

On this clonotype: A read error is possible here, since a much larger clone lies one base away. The CDR3 region has the DNA TGTGCCAGCAGTGGAGACAGGGGGGATGCGGGCTACACCTTC. It yields the protein CASSGDRGDAGYTF. This chain links TRBV2 with TRBJ1-2; 9 nucleotides match TRBD1. This CDR3 contains 14 residues. The germline gives CDR1 SNHLY, CDR2 FYNNEI. V dropped 4 bases and J dropped 8; count of bases not matched to a gene: 8. The variable domain in full, with the rest retrieved from reference TRBV2 and TRBJ1-2, is EPEVTQTPSHQVTQMGQEVILRCVPISNHLYFYWYRQILGQKVEFLVSFYNNEISEKSEIFDDQFSVERPDGSNFTLKIRSTKLEDSAMYFCASSGDRGDAGYTFGSGTRLTVV.

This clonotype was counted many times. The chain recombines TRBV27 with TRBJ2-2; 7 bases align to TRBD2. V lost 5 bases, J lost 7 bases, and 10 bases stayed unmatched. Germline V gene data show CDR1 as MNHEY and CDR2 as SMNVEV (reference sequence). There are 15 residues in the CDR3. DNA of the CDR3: TGTGCCAGCAGTCCCCTGAGCGGGATAAACGGGGAGCTGTTTTTT. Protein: CASSPLSGINGELFF.

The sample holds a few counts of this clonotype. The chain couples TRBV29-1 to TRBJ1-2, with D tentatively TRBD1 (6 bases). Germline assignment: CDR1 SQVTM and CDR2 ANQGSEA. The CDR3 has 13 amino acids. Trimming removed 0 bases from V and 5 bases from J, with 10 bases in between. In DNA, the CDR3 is TGCAGCGTTGAAGATCAGGGGAGGTATGGCTACACCTTC. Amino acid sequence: CSVEDQGRYGYTF.

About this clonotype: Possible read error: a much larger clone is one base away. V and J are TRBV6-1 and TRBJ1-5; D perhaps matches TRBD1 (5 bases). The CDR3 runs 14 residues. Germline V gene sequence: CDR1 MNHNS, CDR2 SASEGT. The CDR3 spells CASRALRGNQPKHF. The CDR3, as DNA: TGTGCCAGCAGGGCCCTCCGGGGCAATCAGCCCAAGCATTTT.